The TCR beta chain described here comes from a study of CD8 T cells in Susac syndrome. The RNA, about 0.5 to 1 ug, was put through reverse transcription using random hexamers. The amplification used immunoSEQ multiplex PCR on TCR beta CDR3; it spanned 54 Vbeta and 13 Jbeta. TCRdb re-called the immunoSEQ multiplex PCR reads through MiXCR, storing one row per CDR3 protein. The table shows about 190,000 distinct CDR3 sequences, with more than 85% occurring only once. The CDR3 covers 13 residues. Germline V gene data show CDR1 as GTSNPN and CDR2 as SVGIG (reference sequence). Trimming took 2 bases from V and 9 from J, leaving 14 bases between them. From blood CD8+ and CD4+ T cells, the TCR beta chain was sequenced.

Sequenced sample: CD8+ T cells from PBMCs. This sequence originates from a human donor with Susac syndrome. The chain is built from TRBV30 and TRBJ2-1; possibly TRBD1 for D (6 bases). The CDR3 reads CAWSWQGQSEQFF. The CDR3 DNA sequence: TGTGCCTGGAGTTGGCAGGGGCAGAGTGAGCAGTTCTTC.